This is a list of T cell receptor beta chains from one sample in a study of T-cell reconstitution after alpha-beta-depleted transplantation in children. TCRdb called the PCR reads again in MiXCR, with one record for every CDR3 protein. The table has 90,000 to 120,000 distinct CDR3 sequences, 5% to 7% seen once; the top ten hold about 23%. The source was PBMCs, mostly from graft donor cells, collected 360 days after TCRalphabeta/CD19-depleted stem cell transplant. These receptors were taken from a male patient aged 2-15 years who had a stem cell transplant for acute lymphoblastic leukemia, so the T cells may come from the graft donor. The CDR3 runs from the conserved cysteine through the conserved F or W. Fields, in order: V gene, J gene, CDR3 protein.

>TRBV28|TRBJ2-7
CASSSAQGRSSYEQYF
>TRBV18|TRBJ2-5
CASSPGQSQETQYF
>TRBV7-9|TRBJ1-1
CASNRTRGNTEAFF
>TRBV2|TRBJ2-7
CASSGTRGNEQYF
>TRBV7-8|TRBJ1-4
CASSFPRGEKLFF
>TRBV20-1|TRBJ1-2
CSARDLAGGKGYGYTF
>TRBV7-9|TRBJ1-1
CASSLWDTSTEAFF
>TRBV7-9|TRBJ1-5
CASSFLHQPQHF
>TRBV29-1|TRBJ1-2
CSVRDRGTYGYTF
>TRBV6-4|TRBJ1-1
CASSDSAGEAFF
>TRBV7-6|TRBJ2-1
CASSLVSAGQGAASSYNEQFF
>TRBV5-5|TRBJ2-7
CASSSIFYEQYF
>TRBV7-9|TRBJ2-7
CASSLNRASGEQYF
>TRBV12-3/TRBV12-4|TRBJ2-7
CASSSGQVSYEQYF
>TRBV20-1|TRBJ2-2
CSARDASIHRELFF
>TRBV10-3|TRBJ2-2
CAIRRAGELFF
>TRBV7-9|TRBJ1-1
CASLRGGNTEAFF
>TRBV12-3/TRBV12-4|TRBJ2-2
CASSFVSVNTGELFF
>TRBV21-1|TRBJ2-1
CASSKVGVWGNEQFF
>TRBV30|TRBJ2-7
CAWSPGSSYEQYF
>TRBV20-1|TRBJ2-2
CSARVLRGEELFF
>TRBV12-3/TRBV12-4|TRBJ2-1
CASSLGIELAGDRQFF
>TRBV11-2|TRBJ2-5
CASSQPRRLRLAGVPQYF
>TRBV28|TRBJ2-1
CASSFLETYNEQFF
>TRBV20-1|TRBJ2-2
CSARATGPTGELFF
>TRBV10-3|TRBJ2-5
CAISTGEYQETQYF
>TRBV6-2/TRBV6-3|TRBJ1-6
CASKTDSPLHF
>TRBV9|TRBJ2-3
CASSPSGASTDTQYF
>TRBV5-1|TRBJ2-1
CASSLYRDRPTSGRPHEQFF
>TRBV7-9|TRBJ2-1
CASSLIAPYPSNEQFF
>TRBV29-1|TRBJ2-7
CSVAGWGTYEQYF
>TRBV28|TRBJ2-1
CASSPGGWYEQFF
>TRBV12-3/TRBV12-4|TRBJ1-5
CASTQTVNQPQHF
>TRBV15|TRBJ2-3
CATTRGTRTDTQYF
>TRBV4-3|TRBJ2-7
CASSQGADPNYEQYF
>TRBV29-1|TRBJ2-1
CSVEAGGPVF
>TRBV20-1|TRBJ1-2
CSARGLRGGGYTF
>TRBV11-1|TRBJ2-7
CASSPDRGLYPNEQYF
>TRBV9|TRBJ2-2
CASSAGLAGAGELFF
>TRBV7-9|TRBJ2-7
CASSSGTAAYEQYF
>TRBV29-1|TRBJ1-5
CSVVVGANQPQHF
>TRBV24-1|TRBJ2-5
CATSDLPGQETQYF
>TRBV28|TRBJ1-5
CASRGVDQPQHF
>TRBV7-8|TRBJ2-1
CASSPRLAGGDYNEQFF
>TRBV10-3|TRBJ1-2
CAISETGARGYTF
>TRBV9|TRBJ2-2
CASSSKAGGTGELFF
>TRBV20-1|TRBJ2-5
CSARDTGLAFQETQYF
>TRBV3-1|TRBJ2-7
CTSSSGLAAPLSSYEQYF
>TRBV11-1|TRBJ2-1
CASSLSWSGARNEQFF
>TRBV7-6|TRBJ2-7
CASSLETSGRRGEQYF
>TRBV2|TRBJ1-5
CASGAPHSNQPQHF
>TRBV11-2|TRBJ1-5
CASSLVGGTPPGGNQPQHF
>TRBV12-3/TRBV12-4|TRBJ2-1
CASTETGPYNEQFF
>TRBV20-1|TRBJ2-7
CSARLRDYPLHEQYF
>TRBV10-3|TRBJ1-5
CAISDGRQPQHF
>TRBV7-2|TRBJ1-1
CASSLLTGVDTEAFF
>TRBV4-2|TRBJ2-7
CASSPGTGLYEQYF
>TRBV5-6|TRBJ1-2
CASSPGTGKHGYTF
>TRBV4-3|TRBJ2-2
CASSQGRKTGELFF
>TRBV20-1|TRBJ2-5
CSARPYLGTGQETQYF